This TCR beta chain was captured by sequencing in a study of blood T cell repertoires in COVID-19. Study-wide background: The United States, Italy and Spain provided the acute and convalescent COVID-19 samples. PBMCs, B-cell-depleted T cells, or T cells provided the cDNA or gDNA that made up the material.

Original methodology: For nucleated cells, counts were estimated from reference gene primer amplification. Assay used: immunoSEQ multiplex PCR; TCRdb lists only in-frame clones, some missing. V and J calls and clone size are given by that table; D and trimming were obtained from the DNA. The sample carries some 150,000 clones, around 87% recorded once. Sequenced input: peripheral blood. The clonotype originates from a human donor in a cohort sampled during active COVID-19.

The CDR3 sequence: CASSVRGLVGEQFF. DNA of the CDR3: TGTGCCAGCAGCGTGAGGGGGCTAGTTGGTGAGCAGTTCTTC. The gene calls are TRBV11-2 and TRBJ2-1; TRBD1 agrees at 7 bases. The germline CDR1 and CDR2 sequences are SGHAT and FQNNGV. The CDR3 covers 14 residues. The J segment lost 9 bases and the V segment lost 5 bases, leaving 10 bases of the junction unmatched. The whole variable domain, remainder taken from reference TRBV11-2 and TRBJ2-1, is EAGVAQSPRYKIIEKRQSVAFWCNPISGHATLYWYQQILGQGPKLLIQFQNNGVVDDSQLPKDRFSAERLKGVDSTLKIQPAKLEDSAVYLCASSVRGLVGEQFFGPGTRLTVL.